This TCR beta chain was observed in a study of blood T cell repertoires in COVID-19. On the study more broadly: COVID-19 samples from acute and convalescent phases originated in the United States, Italy and Spain.

The assay was immunoSEQ multiplex PCR, and TCRdb's table has in-frame clones only and misses some. The sample includes approximately 190,000 clones, roughly 80% seen only once; the top ten take approximately 6.9%. This clone is a singleton in its sample. This sequence originates from a man between 60 and 70 years old with acute or convalescent COVID-19. Sample: peripheral blood.

CDR3 sequence: CASRIRGGETQYF. In DNA form, the CDR3 reads TGTGCCAGCAGGATTAGGGGTGGAGAGACCCAGTACTTC. The gene calls are TRBV3-1 (or the pseudogene TRBV3-2) and TRBJ2-5; TRBD1 might be the D (5 bases). This CDR3 region has 13 residues. Trimming cost V 6 bases and J 4 bases, with 12 bases left between them. Germline V gene sequence: CDR1 LGHDT, CDR2 YNNKEL (reference sequence).